Listed below are T cell receptor beta chains from one sample, sequenced in a study of blood T cell repertoires in COVID-19. Using immunoSEQ multiplex PCR, the repertoire was profiled, and TCRdb retains in-frame clones only, with some absent. Of under 110,000 clones in the sample, roughly four fifths were seen once. The sequenced sample was peripheral blood. The receptors were sampled from an elderly man with COVID-19, enrolled during active disease. Each CDR3 is given with its conserved first and last residue. Fields, in order: D gene, J gene, V gene, clone size, CDR3 DNA, CDR3 protein. A D gene is named only where the DNA matches it firmly. Size tells how often a clone was seen (once, few, many) or the class of an expanded clone, and some rows leave it out.

. | TRBJ2-4 | TRBV7-8 | . | TGTGCCAGCAGCCCCGACCGTCCGGGTCTAGCCAAAAACATTCAGTACTTC | CASSPDRPGLAKNIQYF
. | TRBJ2-2 | TRBV9 | . | TGTGCCAGCAGCGCGGAAGAGGGAAAGAACACCGGGGAGCTGTTTTTT | CASSAEEGKNTGELFF
TRBD2 | TRBJ2-3 | TRBV7-9 | . | TGTGCCAGCAGCTTGAAGCGGGAGTGGGTTACGCAGTATTTT | CASSLKREWVTQYF
TRBD2 | TRBJ2-3 | TRBV5-1 | . | TGCGCCAGCAGCTTGGGTAGACTAGCGGGAGCAGATACGCAGTATTTT | CASSLGRLAGADTQYF
TRBD1 | TRBJ2-7 | TRBV7-2 | . | TGTGCCAGCAGCTTAGAGACAGGGGGCTACGAGCAGTACTTC | CASSLETGGYEQYF
. | TRBJ2-7 | TRBV2 | . | TGTGCCAGCAGTTTACAGGCCTACGAGCAGTACTTC | CASSLQAYEQYF
. | TRBJ1-5 | TRBV6-2/TRBV6-3 | . | TGTGCCAGCAGTCGGGTCGTTAGCAATCAGCCCCAGCATTTT | CASSRVVSNQPQHF
TRBD2 | TRBJ2-1 | TRBV6-2/TRBV6-3 | few | TGTGCCAGCAGTTACTTGGGACTAGATTTCAACAATGAGCAGTTCTTC | CASSYLGLDFNNEQFF
. | TRBJ1-2 | TRBV18 | . | TGTGCCAGCTCACCTAACCTGGGGGCGCCCGGGTATGGCTACACCTTC | CASSPNLGAPGYGYTF
TRBD2 | TRBJ2-3 | TRBV6-5 | few | TGTGCCAGCAGTTACGGTAGCGGGAGCACAGATACGCAGTATTTT | CASSYGSGSTDTQYF
TRBD2 | TRBJ2-3 | TRBV2 | . | TGTGCCAGCAATAGGGAGGGCCGCTCGGATACGCAGTATTTT | CASNREGRSDTQYF
TRBD2 | TRBJ2-3 | TRBV3-1/TRBV3-2 | . | TGTGCCAGCAGCCCGAGGACTAGCGGGACAGATACGCAGTATTTT | CASSPRTSGTDTQYF
TRBD1 | TRBJ1-2 | TRBV19 | . | TGTGCCAGTAGTATAGGGGGCCCGGACAGGGTGGACTATGGCTACACCTTC | CASSIGGPDRVDYGYTF
TRBD1 | TRBJ2-5 | TRBV19 | . | TGTGCCAGTAGTATCAGATTGGGACAGGGTGGGGAGACCCAGTACTTC | CASSIRLGQGGETQYF
TRBD1 | TRBJ2-1 | TRBV6-5 | . | TGTGCCAGCAGTTTATCGATACAGGGGGTGAACAATGAGCAGTTCTTC | CASSLSIQGVNNEQFF
. | TRBJ2-1 | TRBV6-4 | . | TGTGCCAGCAGTGACGGGACGGGAGTCCATGAGCAGTTCTTC | CASSDGTGVHEQFF
. | TRBJ2-4 | TRBV27 | . | TGTGCCAGCAGTTTACAGGGAAGGGGCAAAAACATTCAGTACTTC | CASSLQGRGKNIQYF
TRBD2 | TRBJ2-1 | TRBV7-6 | . | TGTGCCAGCAGCTACGGGACACCGGGACTAGCGGGACGGGATGAGCAGTTCTTC | CASSYGTPGLAGRDEQFF
TRBD1 | TRBJ2-7 | TRBV9 | . | TGTGCCAGCAGCCGCCGGGACAGTTACGAGCAGTACTTC | CASSRRDSYEQYF
TRBD1 | TRBJ1-2 | TRBV10-3 | . | TGTGCCATCAGAAAAACAGGGGTCGATGGCTACACCTTC | CAIRKTGVDGYTF
TRBD1 | TRBJ1-1 | TRBV28 | . | TGTGCCAGCGGAAGACAGGGGTTGAACACTGAAGCTTTCTTT | CASGRQGLNTEAFF
. | TRBJ2-2 | TRBV27 | . | TGTGCCAGCAGGGGGGTTGGGGGGACCGGGGAGCTGTTTTTT | CASRGVGGTGELFF
. | TRBJ2-1 | TRBV4-3 | few | TGCGCCAGCAGCCAAGACCGACTAGATTGGGATGAGCAGTTCTTC | CASSQDRLDWDEQFF
TRBD1 | TRBJ1-4 | TRBV6-5 | . | TGTGCCAGCAGTTACTTGTGGACAGGGGGGAATGAAAAACTGTTTTTT | CASSYLWTGGNEKLFF
TRBD1 | TRBJ1-1 | TRBV10-3 | few | TGTGCCATCAGTGAGGGCAGGGGGTACACTGAAGCTTTCTTT | CAISEGRGYTEAFF
. | TRBJ1-4 | TRBV2 | . | TGTGCCAGCAGTGAAGATCGTCCCCCCCTGTTTTTT | CASSEDRPPLFF
. | TRBJ1-5 | TRBV30 | . | TGTGCCTGGAGTGTACCGGCGGAGTATAGCAATCAGCCCCAGCATTTT | CAWSVPAEYSNQPQHF
. | TRBJ1-1 | TRBV7-3 | . | TGTGCCAGCAGCACAGGGTATAAAACTGAAGCTTTCTTT | CASSTGYKTEAFF
. | TRBJ1-2 | TRBV6-6 | . | TGTGCCAGCAGTTTCCGGGGAGGTAATGGCTACACCTTC | CASSFRGGNGYTF
TRBD2 | TRBJ2-3 | TRBV6-6 | . | TGTGCCAGCAGTCGAAGTTTCGCGGGGGGGCGGGTCTTGCCGCTGGGCCGCACAGATACGCAGTATTTT | CASSRSFAGGRVLPLGRTDTQYF
TRBD1 | TRBJ1-4 | TRBV20-1 | few | TGCAGTGCTAGGGGACAGAGGGAACTGTTTTTT | CSARGQRELFF
. | TRBJ1-2 | TRBV20-1 | . | TGCAGTAACGCGGGGGCCTACGGCTACACCTTC | CSNAGAYGYTF
TRBD2 | TRBJ2-5 | TRBV7-3 | . | TGTGCCAGCAGCTATAGGCCCGGGACTAGCGGGAGTCAAGAAGAGACCCAGTACTTC | CASSYRPGTSGSQEETQYF
TRBD2 | TRBJ2-7 | TRBV30 | . | TGTGCCTGGAGTTGGACTAGTCGAGAGCAGTACTTC | CAWSWTSREQYF
. | TRBJ1-2 | TRBV6-1 | . | TGTGCCAGCAGTCCGCGGGCCTATGGCTACACCTTC | CASSPRAYGYTF
TRBD2 | TRBJ2-7 | TRBV19 | once | TGTGCCAGTAGACCTACGGGGGGAATGGCCTACGAGCAGTACTTC | CASRPTGGMAYEQYF
TRBD2 | TRBJ2-1 | TRBV19 | . | TGTGCCAGTAGTGAGACTAGCGCGAGAGTGAATGAGCAGTTCTTC | CASSETSARVNEQFF
. | TRBJ2-2 | TRBV4-2 | . | TGTGCCACCGCCGAGCCCTACACCGGGGAGCTGTTTTTT | CATAEPYTGELFF
TRBD2 | TRBJ2-3 | TRBV6-5 | . | TGTGCCAGCAGAGTGACTAGCGGTCCCACAGATACGCAGTATTTT | CASRVTSGPTDTQYF
TRBD1 | TRBJ1-1 | TRBV5-1 | . | TGCGCCAGCAGCCTGACAGGGTCTATGAACACTGAAGCTTTCTTT | CASSLTGSMNTEAFF
. | TRBJ2-5 | TRBV10-3 | . | TGTGCCATCAGTAACAGGGTCGAAGAGACCCAGTACTTC | CAISNRVEETQYF
. | TRBJ2-3 | TRBV4-1 | once | TGCGCCAGCAGACTAACACAGGGTAGCACAGATACGCAGTATTTT | CASRLTQGSTDTQYF
TRBD2 | TRBJ2-1 | TRBV18 | . | TGTGCCAGCTCACCTTTCCGGACTAGCGGGAGGGGCAATGAGCAGTTCTTC | CASSPFRTSGRGNEQFF
TRBD2 | TRBJ2-3 | TRBV19 | . | TGTGCCAGTAGCCCGCCTAGCGGGAGTGGCACAGATACGCAGTATTTT | CASSPPSGSGTDTQYF
TRBD1 | TRBJ2-2 | TRBV7-3 | . | TGTGCCAGCAGCTTAAGGGACAGGGTTAACACCGGGGAGCTGTTTTTT | CASSLRDRVNTGELFF
TRBD1 | TRBJ1-5 | TRBV5-1 | . | TGCGCCAGCAGCGCGGGACAGGGGGCCGCGGAGCCCCAGCATTTT | CASSAGQGAAEPQHF
TRBD2 | TRBJ2-1 | TRBV6-2/TRBV6-3 | . | TGTGCCAGCAGTTACTCACGGCTAGCGGGACCCAATGAGCAGTTCTTC | CASSYSRLAGPNEQFF
. | TRBJ1-2 | TRBV7-9 | . | TGTGCCAGCAGCCCCTGGGGAGCCGATGTCGGCTACACCTTC | CASSPWGADVGYTF